The source of this T cell receptor (beta chain) is a study of blood T cells in healthy people across ages. Trimming removed 2 bases at V and 5 bases at J, with 10 bases between. This CDR3 contains 12 residues. The germline CDR1 and CDR2 sequences are DFQATT and SNEGSKA (reference sequence). General observations from the study: The study could not conclusively compare naive and antigen-experienced cells, given its unsorted PBMCs.

There are many counts of this clonotype. The antigen is not known. Primers used in a second PCR of about 7 to 11 cycles were a sample-barcoded 5' primer and a J-beta primer mix. Using its own MiXCR run on the 5' RACE reads, TCRdb lists one record per CDR3 protein. The sample holds roughly 1.6 million distinct CDR3 sequences, 30% to 40% seen once. This chain joins TRBV20-1 and TRBJ2-7; D may be TRBD2 (6 bases). Material: blood. This sequence originates from a woman between 25 and 40 years old in good health. CDR3 coding DNA: TGCAGTGCTAGACGGACTATTCACGAGCAGTACTTC. As protein: CSARRTIHEQYF.